This T cell receptor (beta chain) was profiled in a study of beta chain features in type 1 diabetes. The CDR3 is made up of 13 amino acids. Deletions cut 7 bases from V and 5 bases from J, with 9 bases between. Germline CDR1 is KGHSY and CDR2 is FQNENV. About this clone itself: Its target is not known.

Isolated RNA was reverse transcribed in full, so expressed TCRB transcripts were sequenced. Profiling relied on immunoSEQ multiplex PCR, and the TCRdb table lists in-frame clones only, not all of them. Of 600,000 to 750,000 clones in the sample, under 15% were seen once. Sorting produced populations that all topped 95% purity. Study outcomes and limitations: Relative to healthy donors, patients appeared to have naive, central memory and Treg TCRB repertoires that were more similar. A definitive answer on HLA type influencing TCRB rearrangement was not reached here. Shorter templates might be favored by PCR, equally in patients and controls. In every one of the four CD4+ subsets, TCRB CDR3s were moderately but significantly shorter in Type 1 diabetes patients.

Material for sequencing was naive CD4+ T cells from blood. This TCR was sampled from a man younger than 45 with type 1 diabetes. The chain employs TRBV16 and TRBJ1-6; weak D call: TRBD1 (5 bases). CDR3 in amino acids: CASIPRDNSPLHF. The DNA of the CDR3 is TGTGCCAGCATCCCCAGGGATAATTCACCCCTCCACTTT.